Sequencing of this TCR beta chain was carried out in a study of T cell repertoires in cytomegalovirus infection (dated by TCRdb to 2018 to 2020). Regarding the study in general: The peptide stimulations were aimed at well-studied HLA-B-restricted epitopes as well as recently identified HLA-C-restricted CMV epitopes, whose presentation resists viral immunomodulation. Donor HLA type was relevant to the analysis, because carriage of CMV infection together with the matching HLA type was indicated by public TCR beta signatures. The paper's findings and limits, for the study overall: In both this cohort and an independent roughly 350-donor cohort, the cumulative frequency of public TCR beta family members distinguished carriers of CMV infection plus the relevant HLA type. The ex vivo response was dominated by HLA-C-restricted CMV-specific TCR beta clonotypes, which also provided the single most frequent clonotype in two of eight donors.

This clonotype turned up a few times. Its specific antigen is unknown. Base qualities were left out, and no much larger clone turns up one base away. Explained via the paper, the treatment or condition label denotes: in vitro stimulation with specific CMV peptide epitopes to enrich CMV-specific T cells. Sequencing relied on an Illumina HiSeq 1500. TCRdb cleaned the public reads at Q25 with fastp, built clones with MiXCR and kept in-frame beta chains. Each CDR3 protein gets just one entry, which takes the most common genes and DNA from the rows behind it. The sample includes hundreds of thousands of distinct CDR3 sequences, with about 31% observed a single time. Jointly, the top ten make up around 12% of the sample. The sample here was cultured CD8+ T cells from PBMCs, taken from culture after CMV antigen stimulation. The clonotype comes from a human donor in good health (CMV status not recorded). Some clones in this sample may be carry-over from other donors' samples.

The CDR3: CASSSGGPYEQYF. The DNA reads TGTGCCAGCAGCTCGGGGGGACCCTACGAGCAGTACTTC. The rearrangement joined TRBV5-6 to TRBJ2-7, with 7 bases matching TRBD2. The CDR3 goes from the cysteine to the phenylalanine over 13 residues. Only CDR3 DNA is held: 39 bases, read in frame from base 1. V trim: 3 bases; J trim: 2 bases; unmatched bases: 2. The germline V gene specifies SGHDT as CDR1 and YYEEEE as CDR2.